The sequence of this T cell receptor (beta chain) was determined in a study of human thymus T cells. Study-wide findings and caveats: Thymic and blood repertoires appeared to show biased V and J gene usage.

Method: immunoSEQ multiplex PCR; TCRdb's copy keeps in-frame clones and lacks some. The repertoire has about 46,000 clones, approximately 95% of them found once; the top ten carry over 0.15%. J was trimmed by 5 bases and V by 6 bases; bases with no gene match: 28. Germline V gene data show CDR1 as MNHEY and CDR2 as SMNVEV (reference sequence). The CDR3 is 21 residues long. As regards this clone: Its antigen is as yet unknown.

Corrective surgery for congenital heart defects was being performed on the healthy Finnish infants who were the donors. Half of the eight donors gave about 0.45-1 mL blood during surgery. All available leukocytes, rather than a set cell count, yielded the blood DNA. Sequenced material: blood. The rearrangement uses TRBV27 and TRBJ2-5; 9 positions agree with TRBD2. The clonotype was recovered from a girl under three years old with a congenital heart defect but otherwise immunologically healthy. As DNA, the CDR3 is TGTGCCAGCAGCCACAAATACAGGAGGGGGACTAGCAGATTGTTGGGGGAGACCCAGTACTTC. Amino acids: CASSHKYRRGTSRLLGETQYF.